The TCR beta chain described here comes from a study of OX40 agonist ivuxolimab in advanced cancers. Sequencing was performed with immunoSEQ multiplex PCR; in TCRdb, only in-frame clones are kept and a portion is missing. The sample carries 84,000 or so clones, 84% recorded once. The CDR3 is made up of 14 amino acids. Germline CDR1 is SNHLY and CDR2 is FYNNEI. V shed 6 bases and J shed 7 bases, with 18 bases lying between them. This TCR came from an adult with an advanced solid tumor such as melanoma, head and neck, liver or kidney cancer. Source: CD4+ or CD8+ T cells sorted from blood, taken in a trial of the OX40 agonist ivuxolimab. V usage is TRBV2 and J usage is TRBJ1-2, with a weak D call TRBD1 (5 bases). DNA for the CDR3: TGTGCCAGCAGCGGGGGGACGGGAAGGACTGGCTACACCTTC. Translating gives CASSGGTGRTGYTF.